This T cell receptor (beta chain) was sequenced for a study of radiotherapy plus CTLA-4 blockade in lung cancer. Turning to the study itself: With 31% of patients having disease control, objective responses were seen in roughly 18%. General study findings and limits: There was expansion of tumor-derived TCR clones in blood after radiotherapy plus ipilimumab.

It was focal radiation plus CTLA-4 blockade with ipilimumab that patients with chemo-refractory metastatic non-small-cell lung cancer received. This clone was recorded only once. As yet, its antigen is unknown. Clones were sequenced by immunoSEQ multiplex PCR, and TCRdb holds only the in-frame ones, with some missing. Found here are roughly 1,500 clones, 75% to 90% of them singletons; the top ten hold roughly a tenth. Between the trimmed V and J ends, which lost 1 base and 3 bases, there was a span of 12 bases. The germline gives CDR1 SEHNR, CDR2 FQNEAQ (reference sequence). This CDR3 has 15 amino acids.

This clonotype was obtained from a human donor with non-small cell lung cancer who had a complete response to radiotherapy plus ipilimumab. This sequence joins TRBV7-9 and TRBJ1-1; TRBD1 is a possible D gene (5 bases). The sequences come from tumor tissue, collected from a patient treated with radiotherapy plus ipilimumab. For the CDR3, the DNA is TGTGCCAGCAGCTTAGGGGAGGGGTTGGACACTGAAGCTTTCTTT. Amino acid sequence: CASSLGEGLDTEAFF.